This T cell receptor beta chain was retrieved from a study of blood T cell repertoires in COVID-19. Overall study: Samples taken during acute and convalescent COVID-19 were collected in the United States, Italy and Spain. T cells, B-cell-depleted T cells, or PBMCs provided the cDNA or gDNA that served as material.

The CDR3 is 14 residues long. Germline values: CDR1 PRHDT, CDR2 FYEKMQ (reference sequence). Trimming took 8 bases from V and 2 from J, leaving 15 bases between them. The protocol was immunoSEQ multiplex PCR, while the TCRdb copy is restricted to in-frame clones and leaves out a portion. The top ten clones hold 10% to 15% of a sample with around 64,000 clones, roughly four fifths of them seen once. Input material: peripheral blood. This chain joins TRBV13 and TRBJ1-2, with a possible D match to TRBD1 (6 bases). This receptor was obtained from a human donor in a cohort sampled during active COVID-19. The chain's CDR3 is CASSETGTNYGYTF. The CDR3 coding sequence is TGTGCCAGCTCGGAGACAGGAACCAACTATGGCTACACCTTC.